A selection of T cell receptor beta chains follows, all from one sample in a study of blood T cell repertoires in COVID-19. Profiled with immunoSEQ multiplex PCR; TCRdb holds only in-frame clones, not every one. The data show hundreds of thousands of clones, approximately 90% seen once. The sequencing sample was made of peripheral blood. The origin of the receptors is a man between 60 and 75 years old who had recovered from COVID-19. CDR3s leave out the opening cysteine and the closing phenylalanine or tryptophan. The size field is filled for only some rows; it gives once, few, many or a size class.

CDR3 protein: ASSSGTFGNTEAF
V gene: TRBV5-5
J gene: TRBJ1-1
clone size: few

CDR3 protein: ASSPSGVYEQY
V gene: TRBV6-5
J gene: TRBJ2-7
clone size: .

CDR3 protein: ASSHSSDYGELF
V gene: TRBV4-3
J gene: TRBJ2-2
clone size: few

CDR3 protein: ASSLSGSFDEQY
V gene: TRBV6-5
J gene: TRBJ2-7
clone size: .

CDR3 protein: ASTGDRGHLSNQPQH
V gene: TRBV19
J gene: TRBJ1-5
clone size: .

CDR3 protein: ASSPDPGNEAF
V gene: TRBV18
J gene: TRBJ1-1
clone size: .

CDR3 protein: ASSVSLPGREGRTGELF
V gene: TRBV9
J gene: TRBJ2-2
clone size: once

CDR3 protein: AWRIGGAGVGNEKLF
V gene: TRBV30
J gene: TRBJ1-4
clone size: .

CDR3 protein: ASTGGSHQETQY
V gene: TRBV6-5
J gene: TRBJ2-5
clone size: once

CDR3 protein: ASSSRGRNEQF
V gene: TRBV19
J gene: TRBJ2-1
clone size: .

CDR3 protein: ASSLRTAPTDTQY
V gene: TRBV5-1
J gene: TRBJ2-3
clone size: once

CDR3 protein: ASSGGRTGVNIQY
V gene: TRBV5-1
J gene: TRBJ2-4
clone size: .

CDR3 protein: ASSLGVQGREAF
V gene: TRBV7-9
J gene: TRBJ1-1
clone size: .

CDR3 protein: ASTLFATGGNSPLH
V gene: TRBV7-9
J gene: TRBJ1-6
clone size: .

CDR3 protein: ASSLGWGVGQPQH
V gene: TRBV7-9
J gene: TRBJ1-5
clone size: .

CDR3 protein: ASSLGLEVDTGELF
V gene: TRBV5-4
J gene: TRBJ2-2
clone size: .

CDR3 protein: AWSRLAGDPGGEQF
V gene: TRBV30
J gene: TRBJ2-1
clone size: .

CDR3 protein: ASSVGGTQNYNEQF
V gene: TRBV19
J gene: TRBJ2-1
clone size: .

CDR3 protein: ASSLRQRSTGELF
V gene: TRBV28
J gene: TRBJ2-2
clone size: .

CDR3 protein: ASSQQQGKQY
V gene: TRBV3-1/TRBV3-2
J gene: TRBJ2-7
clone size: .

CDR3 protein: SASFTSGEDTQY
V gene: TRBV20-1
J gene: TRBJ2-3
clone size: .

CDR3 protein: ASQPAPVRDSPLH
V gene: TRBV5-1
J gene: TRBJ1-6
clone size: .

CDR3 protein: ASSGRTGGRTEAF
V gene: TRBV7-9
J gene: TRBJ1-1
clone size: .

CDR3 protein: ASSNRTGGSPLH
V gene: TRBV6-2/TRBV6-3
J gene: TRBJ1-6
clone size: .

CDR3 protein: ASSQADREKLF
V gene: TRBV11-2
J gene: TRBJ1-4
clone size: once

CDR3 protein: ASSHPGQGAQKLF
V gene: TRBV7-9
J gene: TRBJ1-4
clone size: once

CDR3 protein: ATSVGASTDTQY
V gene: TRBV24-1
J gene: TRBJ2-3
clone size: few

CDR3 protein: ASAGGYNEQF
V gene: TRBV6-5
J gene: TRBJ2-1
clone size: once

CDR3 protein: ASSQLEGGRAF
V gene: TRBV19
J gene: TRBJ1-1
clone size: .

CDR3 protein: ASSVLDTQY
V gene: TRBV25-1
J gene: TRBJ2-3
clone size: once

CDR3 protein: ASSPYRRVADSGYT
V gene: TRBV27
J gene: TRBJ1-2
clone size: .

CDR3 protein: ASSDRTGGNTEAF
V gene: TRBV6-1
J gene: TRBJ1-1
clone size: .

CDR3 protein: ASSLSQVPFNEQF
V gene: TRBV27
J gene: TRBJ2-1
clone size: few

CDR3 protein: AIRQTYEQY
V gene: TRBV10-3
J gene: TRBJ2-7
clone size: few

CDR3 protein: ASSFGGAATGELF
V gene: TRBV4-3
J gene: TRBJ2-2
clone size: .

CDR3 protein: ASSFSQRNGYT
V gene: TRBV6-2/TRBV6-3
J gene: TRBJ1-2
clone size: .

CDR3 protein: ASSWSGLDGYT
V gene: TRBV28
J gene: TRBJ1-2
clone size: once